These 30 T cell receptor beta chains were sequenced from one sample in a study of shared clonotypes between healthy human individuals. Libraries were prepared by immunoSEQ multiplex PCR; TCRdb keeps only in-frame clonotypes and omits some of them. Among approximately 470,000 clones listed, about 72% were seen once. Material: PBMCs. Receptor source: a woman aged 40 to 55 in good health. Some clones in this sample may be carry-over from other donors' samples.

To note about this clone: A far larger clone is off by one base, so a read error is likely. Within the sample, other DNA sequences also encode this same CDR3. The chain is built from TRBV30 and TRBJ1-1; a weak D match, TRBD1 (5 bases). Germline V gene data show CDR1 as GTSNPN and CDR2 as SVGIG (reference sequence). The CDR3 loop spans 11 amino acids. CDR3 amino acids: CAWGPGRLAFF. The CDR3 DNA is TGTGCTTGGGGACCGGGACGTTTGGCTTTCTTT.

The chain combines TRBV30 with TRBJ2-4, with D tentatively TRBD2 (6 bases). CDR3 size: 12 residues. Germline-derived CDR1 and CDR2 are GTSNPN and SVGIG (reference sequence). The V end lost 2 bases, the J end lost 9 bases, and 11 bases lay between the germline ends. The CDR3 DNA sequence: TGTGCCTGGAGTACTCAGGGAGGCATTCAGTACTTC. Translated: CAWSTQGGIQYF.

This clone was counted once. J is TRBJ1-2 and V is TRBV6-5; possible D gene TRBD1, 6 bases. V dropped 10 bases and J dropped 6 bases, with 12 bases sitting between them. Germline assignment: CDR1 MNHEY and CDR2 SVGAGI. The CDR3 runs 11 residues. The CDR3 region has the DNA TGTGCCACCCGGGACAACGATGGCTACACCTTC. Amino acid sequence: CATRDNDGYTF.

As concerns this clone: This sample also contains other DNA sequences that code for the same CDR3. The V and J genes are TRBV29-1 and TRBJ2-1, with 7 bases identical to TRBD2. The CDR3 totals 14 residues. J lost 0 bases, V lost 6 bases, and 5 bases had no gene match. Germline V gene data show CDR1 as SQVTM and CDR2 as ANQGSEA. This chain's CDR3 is CSVGGGSSYNEQFF. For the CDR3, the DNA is TGCAGCGTGGGGGGGGGTAGCTCCTACAATGAGCAGTTCTTC.

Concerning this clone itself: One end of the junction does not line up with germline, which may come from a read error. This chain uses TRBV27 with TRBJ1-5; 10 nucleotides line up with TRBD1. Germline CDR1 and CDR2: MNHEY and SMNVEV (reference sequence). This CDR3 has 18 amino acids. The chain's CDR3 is CASSLSAPGQGRDQPQHF. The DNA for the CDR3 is TGTGCCAGCAGTCTATCGGCACCGGGACAGGGGAGGGATCAGCCCCAGCATTTT.

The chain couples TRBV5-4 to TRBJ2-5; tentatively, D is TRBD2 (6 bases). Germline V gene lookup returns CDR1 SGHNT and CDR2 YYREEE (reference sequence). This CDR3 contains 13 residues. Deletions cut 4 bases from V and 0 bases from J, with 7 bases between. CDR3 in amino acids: CASSRTNQETQYF. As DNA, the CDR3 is TGTGCCAGCAGCCGGACTAACCAAGAGACCCAGTACTTC.

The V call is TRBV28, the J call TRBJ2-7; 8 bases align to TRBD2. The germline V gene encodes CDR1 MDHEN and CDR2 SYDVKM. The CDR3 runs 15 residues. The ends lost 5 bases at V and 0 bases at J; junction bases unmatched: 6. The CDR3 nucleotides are TGTGCCAGCAGTCCAAGCGGGAGCATCTCCTACGAGCAGTACTTC. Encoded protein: CASSPSGSISYEQYF.

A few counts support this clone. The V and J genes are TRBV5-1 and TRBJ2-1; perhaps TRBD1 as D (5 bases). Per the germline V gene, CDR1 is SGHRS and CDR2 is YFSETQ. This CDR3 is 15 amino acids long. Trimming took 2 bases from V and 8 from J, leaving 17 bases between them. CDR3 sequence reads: CASSLPRVETDEQFF. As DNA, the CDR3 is TGCGCCAGCAGCTTACCCAGGGTCGAGACGGATGAGCAGTTCTTC.

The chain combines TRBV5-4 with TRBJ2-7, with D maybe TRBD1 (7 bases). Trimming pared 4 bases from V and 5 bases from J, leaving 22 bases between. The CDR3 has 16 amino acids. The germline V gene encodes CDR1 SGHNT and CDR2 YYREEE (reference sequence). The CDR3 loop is CASSSGRGEYFHEQYF. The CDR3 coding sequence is TGTGCCAGCAGCAGCGGCAGGGGGGAGTACTTCCACGAGCAGTACTTC. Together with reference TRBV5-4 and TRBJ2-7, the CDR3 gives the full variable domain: ETGVTQSPTHLIKTRGQQVTLRCSSQSGHNTVSWYQQALGQGPQFIFQYYREEENGRGNFPPRFSGLQFPNYSSELNVNALELDDSALYLCASSSGRGEYFHEQYFGPGTRLTVT.

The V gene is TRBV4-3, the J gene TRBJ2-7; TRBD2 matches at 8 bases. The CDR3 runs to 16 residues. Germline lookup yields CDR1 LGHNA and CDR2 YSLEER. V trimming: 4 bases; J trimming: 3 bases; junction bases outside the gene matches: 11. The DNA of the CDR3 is TGCGCCAGCAGCCGCAACCGACTAGCGACTCGCTACGAGCAGTACTTC. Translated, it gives CASSRNRLATRYEQYF.

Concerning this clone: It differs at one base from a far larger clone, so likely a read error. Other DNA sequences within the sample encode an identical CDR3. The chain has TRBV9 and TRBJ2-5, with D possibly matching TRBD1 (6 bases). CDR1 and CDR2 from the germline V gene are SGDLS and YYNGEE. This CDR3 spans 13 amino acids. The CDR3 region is CASSAQGGETQYF. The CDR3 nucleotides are TGTGCTAGCAGCGCACAGGGCGGGGAGACCCAGTACTTC.

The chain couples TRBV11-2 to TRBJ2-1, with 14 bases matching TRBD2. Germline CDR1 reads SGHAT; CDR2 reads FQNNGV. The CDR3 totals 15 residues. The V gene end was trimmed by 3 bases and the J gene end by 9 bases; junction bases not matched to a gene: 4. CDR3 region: CASSFGTSGSGEQFF. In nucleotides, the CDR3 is TGTGCCAGCAGCTTCGGGACTAGCGGGAGCGGTGAGCAGTTCTTC. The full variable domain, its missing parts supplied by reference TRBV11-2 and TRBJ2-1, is EAGVAQSPRYKIIEKRQSVAFWCNPISGHATLYWYQQILGQGPKLLIQFQNNGVVDDSQLPKDRFSAERLKGVDSTLKIQPAKLEDSAVYLCASSFGTSGSGEQFFGPGTRLTVL.

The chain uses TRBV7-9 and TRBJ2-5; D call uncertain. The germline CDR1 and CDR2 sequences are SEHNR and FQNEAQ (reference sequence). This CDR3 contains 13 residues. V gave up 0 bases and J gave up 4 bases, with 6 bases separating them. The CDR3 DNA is TGTGCCAGCAGCTTAGCGGGTATAGAGACCCAGTACTTC. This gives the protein CASSLAGIETQYF.

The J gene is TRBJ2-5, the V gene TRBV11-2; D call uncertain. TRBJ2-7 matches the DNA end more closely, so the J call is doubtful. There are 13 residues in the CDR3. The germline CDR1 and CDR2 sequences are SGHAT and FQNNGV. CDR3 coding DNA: TGTGCCAGCAGCTTAGGAGGAACCTACGAGCAGTACTTC. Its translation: CASSLGGTYEQYF.

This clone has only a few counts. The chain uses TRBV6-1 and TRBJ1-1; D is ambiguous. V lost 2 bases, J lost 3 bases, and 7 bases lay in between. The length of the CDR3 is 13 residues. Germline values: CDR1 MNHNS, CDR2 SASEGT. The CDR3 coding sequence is TGTGCCAGCAGTGAATTGGGGTACACTGAAGCTTTCTTT. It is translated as CASSELGYTEAFF.

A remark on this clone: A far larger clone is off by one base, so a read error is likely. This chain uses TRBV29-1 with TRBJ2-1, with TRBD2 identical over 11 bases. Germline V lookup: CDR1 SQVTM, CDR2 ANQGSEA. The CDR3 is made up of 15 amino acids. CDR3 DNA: TGCAGCGTCCCCCTACGGACTAGCGGGTACAATGGGCAGTTCTTC. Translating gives CSVPLRTSGYNGQFF.

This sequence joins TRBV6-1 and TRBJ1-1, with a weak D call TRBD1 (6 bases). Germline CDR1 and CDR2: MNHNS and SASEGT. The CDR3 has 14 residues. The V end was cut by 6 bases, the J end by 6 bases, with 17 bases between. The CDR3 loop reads CASRIGGRWAEAFF. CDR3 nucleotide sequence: TGTGCCAGCAGGATTGGGGGGCGATGGGCTGAAGCTTTCTTT.

The CDR3 region has the DNA TGTGCCAGCAGCTTGGGGGGTTGGGGAAATCAGCCCCAGCATTTT. The encoded protein is CASSLGGWGNQPQHF. J is TRBJ1-5 and V is TRBV11-2; TRBD1 might be the D (5 bases). Germline CDR1 is SGHAT and CDR2 is FQNNGV. The V end was cut by 3 bases, the J end by 4 bases, with 13 bases between. This CDR3 has 15 amino acids. The complete variable domain, with remaining parts taken from reference TRBV11-2 and TRBJ1-5, reads EAGVAQSPRYKIIEKRQSVAFWCNPISGHATLYWYQQILGQGPKLLIQFQNNGVVDDSQLPKDRFSAERLKGVDSTLKIQPAKLEDSAVYLCASSLGGWGNQPQHFGDGTRLSIL.

CDR3 in DNA: TGTGCCAGCAGTGATTGGGATACGCAGTATTTT. Translation gives CASSDWDTQYF. The rearrangement links TRBV2 to TRBJ2-3; unclear D gene. The CDR3 loop spans 11 amino acids. Germline values: CDR1 SNHLY, CDR2 FYNNEI. Trimming shortened V by 3 bases and J by 6 bases, and 4 bases separated the two germline ends.

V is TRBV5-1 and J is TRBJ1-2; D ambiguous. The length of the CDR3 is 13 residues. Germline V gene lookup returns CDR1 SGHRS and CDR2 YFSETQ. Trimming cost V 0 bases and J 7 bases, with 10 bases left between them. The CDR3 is CASSLGSGPGYTF. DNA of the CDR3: TGCGCCAGCAGCTTGGGGTCCGGGCCTGGCTACACCTTC.

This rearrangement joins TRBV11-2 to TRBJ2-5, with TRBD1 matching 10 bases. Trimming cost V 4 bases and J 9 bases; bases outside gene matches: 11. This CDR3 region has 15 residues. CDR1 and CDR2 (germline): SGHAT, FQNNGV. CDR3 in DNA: TGTGCCAGCAGCTCCTCCGGGACAGGGGTTTGGGCCCAGTACTTC. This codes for CASSSSGTGVWAQYF.

The CDR3 coding sequence is TGTGCCAGCAGCTTTTTAGCGGGGGAGGGGACCTCCTACGAGCAGTACTTC. This translates into CASSFLAGEGTSYEQYF. V and J are TRBV11-3 and TRBJ2-7; TRBD2 matches at 9 bases. From germline, CDR1 is SGHNT and CDR2 YENEEA. V gave up 3 bases and J gave up 0 bases; unmatched junction bases: 9. The CDR3 sequence is 17 residues long.

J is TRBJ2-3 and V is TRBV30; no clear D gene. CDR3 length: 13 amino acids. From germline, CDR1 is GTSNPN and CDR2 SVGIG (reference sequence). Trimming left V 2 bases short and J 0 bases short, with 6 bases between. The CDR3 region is CAWSSGSTDTQYF. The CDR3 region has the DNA TGTGCCTGGAGTAGTGGGAGCACAGATACGCAGTATTTT.

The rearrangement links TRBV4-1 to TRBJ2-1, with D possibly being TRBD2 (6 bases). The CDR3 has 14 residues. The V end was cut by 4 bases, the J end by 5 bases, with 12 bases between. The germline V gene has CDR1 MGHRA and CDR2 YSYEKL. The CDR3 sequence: CASSRRDWNNEQFF. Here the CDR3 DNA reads TGCGCCAGCAGCCGCCGGGACTGGAACAATGAGCAGTTCTTC.

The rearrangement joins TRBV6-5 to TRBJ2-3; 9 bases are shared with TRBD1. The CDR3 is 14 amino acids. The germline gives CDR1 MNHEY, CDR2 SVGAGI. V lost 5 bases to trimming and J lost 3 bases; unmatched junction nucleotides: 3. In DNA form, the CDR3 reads TGTGCCAGCAGTCTCGGGACAGGGACAGATACGCAGTATTTT. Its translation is CASSLGTGTDTQYF.

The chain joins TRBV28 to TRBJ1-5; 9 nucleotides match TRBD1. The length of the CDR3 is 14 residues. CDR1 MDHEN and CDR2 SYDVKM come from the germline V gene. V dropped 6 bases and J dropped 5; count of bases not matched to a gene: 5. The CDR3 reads CASRGTGPYQPQHF. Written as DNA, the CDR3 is TGTGCCAGCAGGGGGACAGGGCCATATCAGCCCCAGCATTTT. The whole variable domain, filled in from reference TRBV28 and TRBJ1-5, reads DVKVTQSSRYLVKRTGEKVFLECVQDMDHENMFWYRQDPGLGLRLIYFSYDVKMKEKGDIPEGYSVSREKKERFSLILESASTNQTSMYLCASRGTGPYQPQHFGDGTRLSIL.

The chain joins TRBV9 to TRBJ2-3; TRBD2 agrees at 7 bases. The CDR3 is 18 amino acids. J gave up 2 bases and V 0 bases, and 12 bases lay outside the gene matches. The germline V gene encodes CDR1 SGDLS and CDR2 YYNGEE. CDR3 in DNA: TGTGCCAGCAGCGTAGGTCACCGCGGCGGGAGAAACACAGATACGCAGTATTTT. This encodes CASSVGHRGGRNTDTQYF.

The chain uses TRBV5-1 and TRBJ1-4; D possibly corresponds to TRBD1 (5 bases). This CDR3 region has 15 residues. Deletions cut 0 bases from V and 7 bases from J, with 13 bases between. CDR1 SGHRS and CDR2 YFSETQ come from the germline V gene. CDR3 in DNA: TGCGCCAGCAGCTTGGGGCCCCAGGGAGGTGAAAAACTGTTTTTT. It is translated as CASSLGPQGGEKLFF. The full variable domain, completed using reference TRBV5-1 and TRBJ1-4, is KAGVTQTPRYLIKTRGQQVTLSCSPISGHRSVSWYQQTPGQGLQFLFEYFSETQRNKGNFPGRFSGRQFSNSRSEMNVSTLELGDSALYLCASSLGPQGGEKLFFGSGTQLSVL.

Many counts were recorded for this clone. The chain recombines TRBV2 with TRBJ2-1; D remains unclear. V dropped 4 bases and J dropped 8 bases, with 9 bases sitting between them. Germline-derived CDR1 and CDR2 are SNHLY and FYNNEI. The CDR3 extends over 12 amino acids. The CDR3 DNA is TGTGCCAGCAGTGTGGTTGGGTATGAGCAGTTCTTC. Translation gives CASSVVGYEQFF.

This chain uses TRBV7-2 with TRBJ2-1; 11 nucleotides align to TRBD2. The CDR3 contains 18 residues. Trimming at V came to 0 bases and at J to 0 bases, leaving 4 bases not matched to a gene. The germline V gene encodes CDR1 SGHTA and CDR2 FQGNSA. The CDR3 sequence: CASSLAGLAVLSYNEQFF. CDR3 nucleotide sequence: TGTGCCAGCAGCTTAGCGGGACTAGCGGTACTCTCCTACAATGAGCAGTTCTTC.